The clone carrying this T cell receptor (beta chain) has only a few counts. What it recognizes is unknown. PCR amplification relied on 60 Vbeta primers (plus 13 Jbeta primers). Per the authors' pipeline: It was a later analysis that counted around 85 million unique TCR beta chains, of which some 12 million were shared. Profiling relied on immunoSEQ multiplex PCR, and the TCRdb table lists in-frame clones only, not all of them. That table gives V, J and clone size, and the DNA gave D and trimming. The sample records 95,000 to 150,000 clones, roughly 71% being singletons. This entry comes from a study of cytomegalovirus exposure and HLA in healthy donors. Study-wide findings and caveats: Most subjects had HLA-A and HLA-B alleles reportedly predicted accurately by TCR beta sequences. In a later analysis, the majority of CMV-associated beta chains seemingly showed HLA restriction. Later analysis indicated greater clonal expansion among HLA-associated TCR beta chains than among equally common other chains.

Germline trimming cut 1 base from V and 15 bases from J; bases unmatched to any gene: 12. The CDR3 has 15 amino acids. CDR1 SGHVS and CDR2 FQNEAQ come from the germline V gene. V is TRBV7-8 and J is TRBJ2-1; TRBD2 matches at 10 bases. The clonotype comes from a woman aged 50 to 60 in good health and CMV-seropositive. Specimen: PBMCs. CDR3: CASSLDQRGGHKGFF. CDR3 nucleotide sequence: TGTGCCAGCAGCTTAGACCAGCGGGGGGGCCACAAGGGGTTCTTC.